This T cell receptor beta chain was identified in a study of blood T cell repertoires in COVID-19. Which cohort a participant joined came from the clinical history participants gave. TCRdb's table, derived via immunoSEQ multiplex PCR, lists solely in-frame clones and lacks some. This table holds hundreds of thousands of clones, 90% found once. This CDR3 is built from 14 residues. Germline V gene sequence: CDR1 SNHLY, CDR2 FYNNEI. The germline V and J ends were trimmed by 4 bases and 2 bases, with 11 bases remaining between them. The sample was PBMCs or T cells enriched from blood (not recorded which). This sequence was found in a man aged 25-40 years who had been exposed to COVID-19. The chain is built from TRBV2 and TRBJ1-2; D remains unclear. This CDR3 is CASSVRAENYGYTF. The CDR3 coding sequence is TGTGCCAGCAGTGTTCGAGCCGAAAACTATGGCTACACCTTC.